There are a few counts of the clone carrying this T cell receptor beta chain. The antigen is unknown. Sample-barcoded 5' priming and a J-beta primer mix drove a second PCR of roughly 6 to 12 cycles. A template-switch adaptor that had 12 random nucleotides put a tag on each cDNA molecule. TCRdb analysed the 5' RACE reads with MiXCR anew, one entry per CDR3 protein. The sample consists of approximately 1,700,000 distinct CDR3 sequences, roughly two fifths of them appearing once. Germline trimming cut 1 base from V and 4 bases from J; bases unmatched to any gene: 4. Per germline, CDR1 SGHRS and CDR2 YFSETQ. The CDR3 contains 16 residues. These data come from a study of blood T cells in healthy people across ages. Study-level findings and limits: More naive CD4+ cells and higher diversity were found in long-lived than in aged donors. Among T cells, TCR beta diversity per million cells dropped roughly linearly as age rose. Diversity was estimated from one million T cells, and these estimates were considered underestimates.

The rearrangement links TRBV5-1 to TRBJ2-6; 8 nucleotides agree with TRBD1. The source material was blood. The clonotype comes from a human donor in good health. CDR3 region: CASSLQGARGANVLTF. The CDR3 bases are TGCGCCAGCAGCTTGCAGGGGGCGAGAGGGGCCAACGTCCTGACTTTC.